This is a list of T cell receptor beta chains from one sample in a study of CD8+CD57+ T cells in acquired aplastic anemia. In TCRdb, the reads were re-called with MiXCR into one record per CDR3 protein. The sample lists fewer than 100,000 distinct CDR3 sequences, less than 60% occurring once. The sample taken for sequencing was sorted CD4+, CD8+, or CD8+CD57+ T cells (not recorded which) from PBMCs. The receptors were sampled from a human donor in good health, serving as a control. CDR3s include the opening cysteine and the closing phenylalanine or tryptophan. The D gene is left open where the match is weak. Part of the rows lack a size; the others show once, few, many or a class for expanded clones.

v_call	clone_size	j_call	cdr3_length	d_call	cdr3_nt	cdr3_aa
TRBV15	.	TRBJ2-7	15	.	TGTGCCACCAGCAGAGCCGGGACCCAAGGGCACGAGCAGTACTTC	CATSRAGTQGHEQYF
TRBV11-1	many	TRBJ2-3	14	.	TGTGCCAGCAGCTTAGCGGGAGCTATAGATACGCAGTATTTT	CASSLAGAIDTQYF
TRBV11-2	.	TRBJ2-2	16	TRBD2	TGTGCCAGCAGCCGACTAGCGGGAGGGAACACCGGGGAGCTGTTTTTT	CASSRLAGGNTGELFF
TRBV19	.	TRBJ2-1	15	TRBD1	TGTGCCAGCAGCTCGACGGGACAGGGCTACAATGAGCAGTTCTTC	CASSSTGQGYNEQFF
TRBV2	.	TRBJ1-4	13	.	TGTGCCAGCAGTTGGGCCGTAGAGGAAAAACTGTTTTTT	CASSWAVEEKLFF
TRBV7-6	many	TRBJ2-1	13	.	TGTGCCAGCAGCTTAGCGTCTTACAATGAGCAGTTCTTC	CASSLASYNEQFF
TRBV20-1	many	TRBJ1-1	12	.	TGCAGTGCTACGGACTTGGGGACTGAAGCTTTCTTT	CSATDLGTEAFF
TRBV10-1	few	TRBJ2-7	13	.	TGCGCCAGCAGTGAGTTACGGGGCTGCGAGCAGTACTTC	CASSELRGCEQYF
TRBV27	.	TRBJ1-2	13	.	TGTGCCAGCAGTTCCGCCGCCTACAATGGCTACACCTTC	CASSSAAYNGYTF
TRBV10-3	few	TRBJ2-7	15	.	TGTGCCATCAGTGAGAGGGGTTCTAGCTCCTACGAGCAGTACTTC	CAISERGSSSYEQYF
TRBV9	many	TRBJ1-2	13	.	TGTGCCAGCAGCGTGAGCTTGCGAGGTGCCTACACCTTC	CASSVSLRGAYTF
TRBV2	.	TRBJ1-6	14	TRBD1	TGTGCCAGCAGTGTGGACAGGAGTTATTCACCCCTCCACTTT	CASSVDRSYSPLHF
TRBV30	many	TRBJ2-7	13	TRBD1	TGTGCCTGGGAGGGGGACAGGGGTTACGAGCAGTACTTC	CAWEGDRGYEQYF
TRBV6-5	.	TRBJ2-7	12	TRBD1	TGTGCCGCCGGGACAGGGCTCTACGAGCAGTACTTC	CAAGTGLYEQYF
TRBV5-4	.	TRBJ2-5	16	.	TGTGCCAGCAGCTTACCCCTTACCACGGGCCGGGAGACCCAGTACTTC	CASSLPLTTGRETQYF
TRBV13	many	TRBJ2-7	15	.	TGTGCCAGCAGCCAGACACGGGGAAATTCCTACGAGCAGTACTTC	CASSQTRGNSYEQYF
TRBV11-1	.	TRBJ2-7	18	TRBD2	TGTGCCAGCAGCTTAGAAGCCCGTAGCGGGAGTCACGCCTACGAGCAGTACTTC	CASSLEARSGSHAYEQYF
TRBV29-1	.	TRBJ2-5	13	.	TGCAGCGTTGCAGGGTCTAGCAATCAGCCCCAGTACTTC	CSVAGSSNQPQYF
TRBV12-3/TRBV12-4	.	TRBJ1-4	14	.	TGTGCCAGCAGTTTCTTGTCCAGAAATGAAAAACTGTTTTTT	CASSFLSRNEKLFF
TRBV10-3	.	TRBJ1-5	13	.	TGTGCCATCAGTGAGACAGGACCTCAGCCCCAGCATTTT	CAISETGPQPQHF
TRBV7-8	many	TRBJ1-4	12	.	TGTGCCAGCATCGTTCATAGTGAAAAACTGTTTTTT	CASIVHSEKLFF
TRBV29-1	once	TRBJ1-2	11	TRBD1	TGCAGCGTCGGCAGGGGGCCTGGAAACACCTTC	CSVGRGPGNTF
TRBV7-9	.	TRBJ1-2	14	.	TGTGCCAGCAGCACCTACGGGGGAGACTATGGCCACACCTTC	CASSTYGGDYGHTF
TRBV27	few	TRBJ1-5	14	.	TGTGCCAGCAGTTTCCAGGGAAGCAATCAGCCCCAGCATTTT	CASSFQGSNQPQHF
TRBV30	.	TRBJ2-5	14	TRBD2	TGTGCCTGGAGCGGGATAGCGGGATCGGAGACCCAGTACTTC	CAWSGIAGSETQYF
TRBV12-3/TRBV12-4	.	TRBJ1-5	15	.	TGTGCCAGCAGTTCGGACGGAAACCTAAATCAGCCCCAGCATTTT	CASSSDGNLNQPQHF
TRBV25-1	.	TRBJ2-3	13	TRBD2	TGTGGCTACGGGCGGGGGGGCACAGATACGCAGTATTTT	CGYGRGGTDTQYF
TRBV19	.	TRBJ2-3	15	TRBD2	TGTGCCAGTAGTAGCGGGGGGGGCCACACAGATACGCAGTATTTT	CASSSGGGHTDTQYF
TRBV30	few	TRBJ2-1	15	.	TGTGCCTGGAGTGGCGTGGGGGGCAGCTACAATGAGCAGTTCTTC	CAWSGVGGSYNEQFF